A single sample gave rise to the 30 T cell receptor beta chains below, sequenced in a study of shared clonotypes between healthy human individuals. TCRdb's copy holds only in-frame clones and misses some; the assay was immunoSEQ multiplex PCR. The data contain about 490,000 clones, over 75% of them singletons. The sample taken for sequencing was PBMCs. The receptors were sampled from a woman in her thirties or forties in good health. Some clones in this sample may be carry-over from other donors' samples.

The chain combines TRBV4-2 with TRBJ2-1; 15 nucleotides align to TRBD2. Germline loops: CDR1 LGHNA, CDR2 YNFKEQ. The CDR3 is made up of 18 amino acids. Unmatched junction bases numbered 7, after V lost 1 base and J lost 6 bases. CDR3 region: CASSQAGLAGGEGNEQFF. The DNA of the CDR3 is TGTGCCAGCAGCCAAGCCGGACTAGCGGGAGGGGAAGGCAATGAGCAGTTCTTC.

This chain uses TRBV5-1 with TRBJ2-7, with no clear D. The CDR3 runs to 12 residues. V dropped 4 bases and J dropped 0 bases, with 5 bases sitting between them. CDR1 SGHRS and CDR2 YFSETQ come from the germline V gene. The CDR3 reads CASSQSSYEQYF. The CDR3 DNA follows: TGCGCCAGCAGCCAGAGCTCCTACGAGCAGTACTTC.

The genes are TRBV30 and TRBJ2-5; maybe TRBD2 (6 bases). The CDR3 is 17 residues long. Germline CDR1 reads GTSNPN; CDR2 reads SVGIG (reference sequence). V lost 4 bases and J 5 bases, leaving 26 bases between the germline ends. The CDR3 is CAWKGDEWRGGNETQYF. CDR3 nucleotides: TGTGCCTGGAAGGGTGACGAGTGGAGGGGAGGAAATGAGACCCAGTACTTC.

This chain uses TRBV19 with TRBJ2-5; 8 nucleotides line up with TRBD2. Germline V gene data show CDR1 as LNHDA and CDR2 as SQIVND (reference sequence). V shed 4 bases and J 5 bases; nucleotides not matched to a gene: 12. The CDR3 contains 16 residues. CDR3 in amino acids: CASSRTSGGGVETQYF. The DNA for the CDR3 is TGTGCCAGTAGTAGAACTAGCGGAGGGGGAGTGGAGACCCAGTACTTC.

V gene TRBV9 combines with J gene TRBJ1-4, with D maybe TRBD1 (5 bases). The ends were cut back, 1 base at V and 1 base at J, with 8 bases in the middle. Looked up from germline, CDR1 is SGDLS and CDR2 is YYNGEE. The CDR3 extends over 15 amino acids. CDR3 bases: TGTGCCAGCAGCGTAAACAGGCGAACTAATGAAAAACTGTTTTTT. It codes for CASSVNRRTNEKLFF.

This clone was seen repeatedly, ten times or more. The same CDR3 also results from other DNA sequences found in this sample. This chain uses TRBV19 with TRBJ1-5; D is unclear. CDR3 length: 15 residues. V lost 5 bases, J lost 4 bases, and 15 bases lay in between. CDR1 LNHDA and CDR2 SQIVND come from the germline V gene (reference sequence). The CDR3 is CASSVGIASNQPQHF. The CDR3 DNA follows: TGTGCCAGTAGTGTAGGGATAGCTAGTAATCAGCCCCAGCATTTT.

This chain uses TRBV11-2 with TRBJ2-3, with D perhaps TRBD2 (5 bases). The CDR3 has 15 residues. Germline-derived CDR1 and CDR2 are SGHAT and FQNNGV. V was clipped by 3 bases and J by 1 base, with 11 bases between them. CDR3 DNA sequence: TGTGCCAGCAGCTTGAGAGCGGTTCGCACAGATACGCAGTATTTT. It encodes CASSLRAVRTDTQYF.

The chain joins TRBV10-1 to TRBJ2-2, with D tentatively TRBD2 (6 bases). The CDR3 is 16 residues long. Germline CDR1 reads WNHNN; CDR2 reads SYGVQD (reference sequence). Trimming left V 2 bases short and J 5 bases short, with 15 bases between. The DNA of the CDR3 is TGCGCCAGCAGTGAGGAGGGGAAGGCGGGAACCGGGGAGCTGTTTTTT. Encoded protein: CASSEEGKAGTGELFF.

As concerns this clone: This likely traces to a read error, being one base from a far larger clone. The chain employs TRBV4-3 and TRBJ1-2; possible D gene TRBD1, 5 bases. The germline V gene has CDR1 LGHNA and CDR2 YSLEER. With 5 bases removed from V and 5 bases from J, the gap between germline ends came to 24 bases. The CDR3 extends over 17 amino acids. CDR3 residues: CASSYIPTGVMGYGYTF. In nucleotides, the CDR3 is TGCGCCAGCAGCTACATCCCGACGGGGGTCATGGGGTATGGCTACACCTTC.

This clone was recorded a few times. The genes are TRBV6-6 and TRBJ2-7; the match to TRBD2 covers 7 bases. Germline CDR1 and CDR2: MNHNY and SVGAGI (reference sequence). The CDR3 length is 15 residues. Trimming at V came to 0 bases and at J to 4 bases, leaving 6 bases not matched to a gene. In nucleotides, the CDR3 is TGTGCCAGCAGTTACTCGGGAGGGCTAGGGTACGAGCAGTACTTC. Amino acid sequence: CASSYSGGLGYEQYF.

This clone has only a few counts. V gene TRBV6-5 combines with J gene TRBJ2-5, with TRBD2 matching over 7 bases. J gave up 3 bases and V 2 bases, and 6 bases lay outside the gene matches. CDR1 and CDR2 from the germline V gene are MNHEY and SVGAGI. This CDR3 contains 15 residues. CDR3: CASSYGASGEETQYF. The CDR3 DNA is TGTGCCAGCAGTTACGGGGCTAGCGGAGAAGAGACCCAGTACTTC.

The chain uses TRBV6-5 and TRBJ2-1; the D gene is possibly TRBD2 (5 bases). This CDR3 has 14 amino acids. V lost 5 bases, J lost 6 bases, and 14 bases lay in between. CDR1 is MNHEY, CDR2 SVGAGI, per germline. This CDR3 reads CASSPRRLTNEQFF. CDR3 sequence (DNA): TGTGCCAGCAGTCCCAGGAGACTAACCAATGAGCAGTTCTTC.

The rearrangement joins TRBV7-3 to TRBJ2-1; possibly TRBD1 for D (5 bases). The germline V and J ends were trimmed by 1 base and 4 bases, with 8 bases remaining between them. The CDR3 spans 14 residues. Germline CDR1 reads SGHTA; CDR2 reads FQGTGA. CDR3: CASSLMGQYNEQFF. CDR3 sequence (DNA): TGTGCCAGCAGCTTAATGGGGCAGTACAATGAGCAGTTCTTC.

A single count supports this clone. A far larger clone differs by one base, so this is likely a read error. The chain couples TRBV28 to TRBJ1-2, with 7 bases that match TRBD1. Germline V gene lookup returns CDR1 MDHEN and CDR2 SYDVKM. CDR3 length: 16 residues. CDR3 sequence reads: CASSTRFTGDTYVYTF. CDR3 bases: TGTGCCAGCAGCACACGCTTTACAGGGGACACCTATGTCTACACCTTC.

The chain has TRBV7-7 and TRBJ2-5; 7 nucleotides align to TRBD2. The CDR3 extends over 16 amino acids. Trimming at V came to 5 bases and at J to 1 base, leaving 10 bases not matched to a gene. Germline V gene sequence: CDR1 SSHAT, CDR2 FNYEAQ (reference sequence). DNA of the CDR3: TGTGCCAGCAGCGGGCCGGGACTACCGACCCAAGAGACCCAGTACTTC. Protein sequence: CASSGPGLPTQETQYF.

This CDR3 reads CAISESEGTDTQYF. CDR3 bases: TGTGCCATCAGTGAGTCGGAGGGGACAGATACGCAGTATTTT. The rearrangement links TRBV10-3 to TRBJ2-3; D perhaps matches TRBD2 (6 bases). CDR1 ENHRY and CDR2 SYGVKD come from the germline V gene. V was cut by 0 bases and J by 3 bases, with 7 bases left in between. The CDR3 has 14 residues.

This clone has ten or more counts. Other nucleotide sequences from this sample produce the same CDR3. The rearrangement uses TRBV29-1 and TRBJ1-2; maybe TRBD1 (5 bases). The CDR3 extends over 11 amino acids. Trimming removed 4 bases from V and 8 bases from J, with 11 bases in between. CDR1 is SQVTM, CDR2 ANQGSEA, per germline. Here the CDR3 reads CSVGSREGYTF. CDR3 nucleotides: TGCAGCGTTGGAAGCAGGGAAGGCTACACCTTC.

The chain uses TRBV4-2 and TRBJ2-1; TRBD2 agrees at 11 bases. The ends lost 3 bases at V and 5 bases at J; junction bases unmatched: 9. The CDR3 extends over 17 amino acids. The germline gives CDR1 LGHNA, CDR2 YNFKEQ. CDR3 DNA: TGTGCCAGCAGCCACCCGAGGGGGACTAGCGGAAACAATGAGCAGTTCTTC. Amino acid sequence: CASSHPRGTSGNNEQFF.

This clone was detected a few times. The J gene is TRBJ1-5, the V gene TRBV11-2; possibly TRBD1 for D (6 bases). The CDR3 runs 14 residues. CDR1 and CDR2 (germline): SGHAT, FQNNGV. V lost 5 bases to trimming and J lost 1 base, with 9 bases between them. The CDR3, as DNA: TGTGCCAGCAGCACAGGGATGAGCAATCAGCCCCAGCATTTT. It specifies CASSTGMSNQPQHF.

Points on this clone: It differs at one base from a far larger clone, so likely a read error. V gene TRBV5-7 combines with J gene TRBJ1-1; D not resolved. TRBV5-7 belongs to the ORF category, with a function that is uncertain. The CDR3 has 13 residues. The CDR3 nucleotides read TGTGCCGGCAGCTTGGAAGGGAACACTGAAGCTTTCTTT. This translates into CAGSLEGNTEAFF.

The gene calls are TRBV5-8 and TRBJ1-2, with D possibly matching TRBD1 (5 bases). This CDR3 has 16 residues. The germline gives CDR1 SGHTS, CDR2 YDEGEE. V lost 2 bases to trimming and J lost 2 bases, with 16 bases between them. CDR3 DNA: TGTGCCAGCAGCTTTCAAGGACAACAAAAGAACTATGGCTACACCTTC. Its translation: CASSFQGQQKNYGYTF. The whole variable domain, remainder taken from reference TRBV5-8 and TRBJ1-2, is EAGVTQSPTHLIKTRGQQATLRCSPISGHTSVYWYQQALGLGLQFLLWYDEGEERNRGNFPPRFSGRQFPNYSSELNVNALELEDSALYLCASSFQGQQKNYGYTFGSGTRLTVV.

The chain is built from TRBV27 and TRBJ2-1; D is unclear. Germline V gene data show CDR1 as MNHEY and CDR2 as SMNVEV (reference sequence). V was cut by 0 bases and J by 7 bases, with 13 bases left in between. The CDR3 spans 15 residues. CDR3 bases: TGTGCCAGCAGTTTATCGGGAAAAAGAAGGAATGAGCAGTTCTTC. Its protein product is CASSLSGKRRNEQFF.

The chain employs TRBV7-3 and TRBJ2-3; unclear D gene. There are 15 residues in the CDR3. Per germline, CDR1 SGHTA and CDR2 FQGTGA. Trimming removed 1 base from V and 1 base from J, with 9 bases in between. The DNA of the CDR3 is TGTGCCAGCAGCTTAAGTGGGTTAGGCACAGATACGCAGTATTTT. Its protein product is CASSLSGLGTDTQYF.

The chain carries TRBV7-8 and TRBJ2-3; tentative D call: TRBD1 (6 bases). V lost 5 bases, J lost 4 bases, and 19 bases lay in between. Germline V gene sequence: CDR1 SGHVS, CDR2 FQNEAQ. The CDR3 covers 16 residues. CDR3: CASSASRLRTADTQYF. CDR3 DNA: TGTGCCAGCAGCGCTAGCCGTCTAAGGACAGCAGATACGCAGTATTTT.

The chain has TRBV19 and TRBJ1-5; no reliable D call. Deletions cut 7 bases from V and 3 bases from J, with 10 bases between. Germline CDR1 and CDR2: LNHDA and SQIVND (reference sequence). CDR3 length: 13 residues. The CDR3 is CASKVRNNQPQHF. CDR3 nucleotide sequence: TGTGCCAGTAAGGTCCGGAACAATCAGCCCCAGCATTTT. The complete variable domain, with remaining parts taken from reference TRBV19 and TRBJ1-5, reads DGGITQSPKYLFRKEGQNVTLSCEQNLNHDAMYWYRQDPGQGLRLIYYSQIVNDFQKGDIAEGYSVSREKKESFPLTVTSAQKNPTAFYLCASKVRNNQPQHFGDGTRLSIL.

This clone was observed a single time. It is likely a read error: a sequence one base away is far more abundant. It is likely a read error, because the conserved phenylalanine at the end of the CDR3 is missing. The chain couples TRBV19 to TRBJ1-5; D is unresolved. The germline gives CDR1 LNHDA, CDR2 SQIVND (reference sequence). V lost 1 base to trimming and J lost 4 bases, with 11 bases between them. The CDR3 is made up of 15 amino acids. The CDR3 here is CASSIGSRANQPQHL. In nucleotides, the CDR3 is TGTGCCAGTAGTATAGGTTCGAGGGCTAATCAGCCCCAGCATCTT.

CDR3 DNA sequence: TGTGCCAGCAGTACCCCGGGGTTGTCCTACGAGCAGTACTTC. This translates into CASSTPGLSYEQYF. The gene calls are TRBV6-1 and TRBJ2-7, with D perhaps TRBD2 (5 bases). The CDR3 sequence is 14 residues long. V lost 5 bases to trimming and J lost 1 base, with 12 bases between them. The germline gives CDR1 MNHNS, CDR2 SASEGT.

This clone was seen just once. This CDR3 reads CASSEDHLGTQYF. CDR3 bases: TGTGCCAGCAGTGAAGATCACCTGGGGACCCAGTACTTC. The gene calls are TRBV6-1 and TRBJ2-5; D call uncertain. The CDR3 is made up of 13 amino acids. Looked up from germline, CDR1 is MNHNS and CDR2 is SASEGT. Trimming pared 1 base from V and 7 bases from J, leaving 10 bases between.

CDR3 loop: CSVGGIPPGRTGGCTDTQYF. The CDR3 DNA is TGCAGCGTTGGAGGGATCCCCCCCGGTAGGACAGGGGGCTGTACAGATACGCAGTATTTT. The chain joins TRBV29-1 to TRBJ2-3; 11 positions agree with TRBD1. The CDR3 runs to 20 residues. From germline, CDR1 is SQVTM and CDR2 ANQGSEA. V trimming: 4 bases; J trimming: 3 bases; junction bases outside the gene matches: 21.

CDR3 protein: CASRWTGGGEKLFF. The CDR3 coding sequence is TGTGCCAGCAGGTGGACAGGAGGTGGTGAAAAACTGTTTTTT. The chain links TRBV7-9 to TRBJ1-4, with 7 nucleotides matching TRBD1. CDR1 and CDR2 from the germline V gene are SEHNR and FQNEAQ (reference sequence). The CDR3 is made up of 14 amino acids. J was trimmed by 7 bases and V by 6 bases; bases with no gene match: 8.